The sequence of this T cell receptor beta chain was determined in a study of beta chain features in type 1 diabetes. General observations from the study: Type 1 diabetes patients had fewer VDJ junction insertions and more deletions. Researchers report that Type 1 diabetes patients had moderately but significantly shorter TCRB CDR3s across all four CD4+ subsets.

This clone showed up just a few times. Its antigen is undetermined. Sequencing targeted expressed TCRB transcripts, as all isolated RNA had been reverse transcribed. The repertoire was sequenced with immunoSEQ multiplex PCR; TCRdb's copy has only in-frame clones and lacks some. This table holds 640,000 or so clones, about an eighth found once. After removal of 7 bases from V and 1 base from J, the junction contained 6 bases not matched to a gene. Per germline, CDR1 LNHNV and CDR2 YYDKDF (reference sequence). This CDR3 is built from 15 residues. The sequence was collected from a man younger than 30 with type 1 diabetes. Material: naive CD4+ T cells from blood. This chain joins TRBV15 and TRBJ2-2; TRBD1 matches at 7 bases. CDR3: CATTKGALNTGELFF. CDR3 nucleotide sequence: TGTGCCACCACCAAGGGGGCGTTGAACACCGGGGAGCTGTTTTTT.